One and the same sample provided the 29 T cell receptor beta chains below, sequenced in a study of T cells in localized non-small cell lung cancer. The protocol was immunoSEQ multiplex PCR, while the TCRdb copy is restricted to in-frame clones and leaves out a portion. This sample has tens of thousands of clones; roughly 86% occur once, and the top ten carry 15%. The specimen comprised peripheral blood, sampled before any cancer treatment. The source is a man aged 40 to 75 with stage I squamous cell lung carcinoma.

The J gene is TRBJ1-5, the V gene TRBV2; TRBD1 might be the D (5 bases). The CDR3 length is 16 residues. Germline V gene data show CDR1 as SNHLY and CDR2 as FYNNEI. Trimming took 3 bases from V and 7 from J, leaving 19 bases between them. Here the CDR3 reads CASSDKWAGRGQPQHF. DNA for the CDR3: TGTGCCAGCAGTGATAAGTGGGCAGGGCGGGGGCAGCCCCAGCATTTT.

The CDR3 nucleotides are TGTGCCAGTAGTAAGACAGGGGCGCCTAACTATGGCTACACCTTC. The encoded protein is CASSKTGAPNYGYTF. The rearrangement links TRBV19 to TRBJ1-2; 8 bases agree with TRBD1. The trim removed 4 bases at V and 0 bases at J, leaving 4 bases unmatched. Germline loops: CDR1 LNHDA, CDR2 SQIVND (reference sequence). The length of the CDR3 is 15 residues.

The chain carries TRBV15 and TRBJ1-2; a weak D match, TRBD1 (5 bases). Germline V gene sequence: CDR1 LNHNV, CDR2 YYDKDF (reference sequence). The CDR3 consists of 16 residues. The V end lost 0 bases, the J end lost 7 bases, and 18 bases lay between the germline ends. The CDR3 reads CATSREGGGLVRGYTF. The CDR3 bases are TGTGCCACCAGCAGAGAGGGGGGAGGCCTGGTGCGTGGCTACACCTTC.

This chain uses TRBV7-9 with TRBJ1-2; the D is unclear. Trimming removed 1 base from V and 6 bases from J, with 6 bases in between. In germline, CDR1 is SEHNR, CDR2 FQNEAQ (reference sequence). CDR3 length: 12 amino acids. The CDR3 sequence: CASSLGRNGYTF. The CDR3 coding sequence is TGTGCCAGCAGCTTAGGAAGGAATGGCTACACCTTC. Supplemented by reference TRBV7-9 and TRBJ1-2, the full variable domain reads DTGVSQNPRHKITKRGQNVTFRCDPISEHNRLYWYRQTLGQGPEFLTYFQNEAQLEKSRLLSDRFSAERPKGSFSTLEIQRTEQGDSAMYLCASSLGRNGYTFGSGTRLTVV.

In DNA form, the CDR3 reads TGTGCCAGCAGCTTAGCGCGTGGCAGGGCCAGCGAGCAGTACTTC. Protein sequence: CASSLARGRASEQYF. The rearrangement joins TRBV7-2 to TRBJ2-7; tentatively, D is TRBD1 (5 bases). CDR1 is SGHTA, CDR2 FQGNSA, per germline. V lost 0 bases, J lost 6 bases, and 15 bases lay in between. The CDR3 is 15 residues long.

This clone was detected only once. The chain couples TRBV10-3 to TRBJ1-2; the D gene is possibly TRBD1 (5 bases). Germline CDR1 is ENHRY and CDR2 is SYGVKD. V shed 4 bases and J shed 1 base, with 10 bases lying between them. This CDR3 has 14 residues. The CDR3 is CAISVRGSNYGYTF. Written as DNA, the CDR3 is TGTGCCATCAGTGTCCGGGGGAGTAACTATGGCTACACCTTC.

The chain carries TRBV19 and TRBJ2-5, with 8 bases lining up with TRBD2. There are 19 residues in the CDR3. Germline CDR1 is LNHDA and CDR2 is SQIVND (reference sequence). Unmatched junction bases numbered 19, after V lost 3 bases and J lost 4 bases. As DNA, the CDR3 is TGTGCCAGTAGTATGGGGTTCCAGCGGGGGTCTAACATAGGAGAGACCCAGTACTTC. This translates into CASSMGFQRGSNIGETQYF.

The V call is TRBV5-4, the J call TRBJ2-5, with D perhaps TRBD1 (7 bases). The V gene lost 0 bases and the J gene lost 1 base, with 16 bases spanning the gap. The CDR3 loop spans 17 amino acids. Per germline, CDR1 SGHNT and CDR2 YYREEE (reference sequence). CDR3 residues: CASSLAGSRGAQETQYF. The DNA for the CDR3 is TGTGCCAGCAGCTTGGCCGGGTCCAGGGGGGCCCAAGAGACCCAGTACTTC.

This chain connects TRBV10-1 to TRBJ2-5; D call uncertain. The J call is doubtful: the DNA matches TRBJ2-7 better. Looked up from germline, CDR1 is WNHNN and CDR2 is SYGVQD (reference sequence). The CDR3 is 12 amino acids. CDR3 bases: TGCGCCAGCAGTGAGTCAGGCTACGAGCAGTACTTC. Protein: CASSESGYEQYF.

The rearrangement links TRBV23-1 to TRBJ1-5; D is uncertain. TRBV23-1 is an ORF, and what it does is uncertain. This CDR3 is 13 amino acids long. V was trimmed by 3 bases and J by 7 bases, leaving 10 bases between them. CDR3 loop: CASSHSFEQPQHF. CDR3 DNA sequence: TGCGCCAGCAGTCATTCCTTTGAACAGCCCCAGCATTTT.

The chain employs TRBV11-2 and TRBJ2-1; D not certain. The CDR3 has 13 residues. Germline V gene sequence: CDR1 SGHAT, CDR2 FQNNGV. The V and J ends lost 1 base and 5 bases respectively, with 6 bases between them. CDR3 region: CASSLGLNNEQFF. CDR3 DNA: TGTGCCAGCAGCTTAGGGCTAAACAATGAGCAGTTCTTC.

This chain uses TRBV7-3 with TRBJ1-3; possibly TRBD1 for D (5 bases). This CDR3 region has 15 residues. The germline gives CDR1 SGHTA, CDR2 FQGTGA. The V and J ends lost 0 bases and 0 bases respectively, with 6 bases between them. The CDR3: CASSLTGGSGNTIYF. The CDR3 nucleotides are TGTGCCAGCAGCTTAACGGGGGGCTCTGGAAACACCATATATTTT.

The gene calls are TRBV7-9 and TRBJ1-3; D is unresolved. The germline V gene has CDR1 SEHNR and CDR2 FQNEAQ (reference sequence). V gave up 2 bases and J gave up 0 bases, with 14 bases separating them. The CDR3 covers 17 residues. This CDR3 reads CASSLYRARTSGNTIYF. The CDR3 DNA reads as TGTGCCAGCAGCTTATATAGGGCCCGGACCTCTGGAAACACCATATATTTT. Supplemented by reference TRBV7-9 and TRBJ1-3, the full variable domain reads DTGVSQNPRHKITKRGQNVTFRCDPISEHNRLYWYRQTLGQGPEFLTYFQNEAQLEKSRLLSDRFSAERPKGSFSTLEIQRTEQGDSAMYLCASSLYRARTSGNTIYFGEGSWLTVV.

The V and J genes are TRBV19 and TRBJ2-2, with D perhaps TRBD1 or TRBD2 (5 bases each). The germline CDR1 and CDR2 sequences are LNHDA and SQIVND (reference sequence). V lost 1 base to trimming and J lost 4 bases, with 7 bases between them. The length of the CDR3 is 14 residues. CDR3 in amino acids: CASSIAGSTGELFF. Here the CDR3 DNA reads TGTGCCAGTAGTATAGCAGGGAGCACCGGGGAGCTGTTTTTT. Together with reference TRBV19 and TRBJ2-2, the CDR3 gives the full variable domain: DGGITQSPKYLFRKEGQNVTLSCEQNLNHDAMYWYRQDPGQGLRLIYYSQIVNDFQKGDIAEGYSVSREKKESFPLTVTSAQKNPTAFYLCASSIAGSTGELFFGEGSRLTVL.

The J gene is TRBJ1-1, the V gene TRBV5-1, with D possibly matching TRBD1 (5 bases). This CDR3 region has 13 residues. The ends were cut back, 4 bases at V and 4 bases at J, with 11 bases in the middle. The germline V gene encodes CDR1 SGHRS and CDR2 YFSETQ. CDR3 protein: CASSRRDGTEAFF. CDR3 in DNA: TGCGCCAGCAGCCGCCGGGACGGCACTGAAGCTTTCTTT.

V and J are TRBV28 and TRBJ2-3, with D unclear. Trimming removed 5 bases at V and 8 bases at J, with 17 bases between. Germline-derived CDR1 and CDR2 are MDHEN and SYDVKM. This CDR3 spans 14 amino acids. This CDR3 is CASSRQRPPVTQYF. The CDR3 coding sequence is TGTGCCAGCAGTAGACAAAGGCCCCCCGTTACGCAGTATTTT.

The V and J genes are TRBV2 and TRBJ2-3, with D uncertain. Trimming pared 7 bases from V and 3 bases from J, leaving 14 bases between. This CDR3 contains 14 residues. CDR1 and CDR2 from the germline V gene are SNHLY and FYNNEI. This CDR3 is CASTASVWTDTQYF. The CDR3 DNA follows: TGTGCCAGCACCGCTTCGGTATGGACAGATACGCAGTATTTT.

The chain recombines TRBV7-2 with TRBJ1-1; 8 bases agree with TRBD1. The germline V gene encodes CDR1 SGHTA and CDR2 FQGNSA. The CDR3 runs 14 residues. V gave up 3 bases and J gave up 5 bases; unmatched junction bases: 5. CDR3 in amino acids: CASSLDRAGTEAFF. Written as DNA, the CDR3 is TGTGCCAGCAGCTTGGACAGGGCGGGGACTGAAGCTTTCTTT.

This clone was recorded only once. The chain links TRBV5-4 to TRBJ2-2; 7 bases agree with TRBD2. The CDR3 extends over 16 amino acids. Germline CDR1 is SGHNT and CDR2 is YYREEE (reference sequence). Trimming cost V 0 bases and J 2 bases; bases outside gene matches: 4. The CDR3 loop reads CASSLGLAINTGELFF. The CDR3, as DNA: TGTGCCAGCAGCTTGGGACTAGCAATAAACACCGGGGAGCTGTTTTTT.

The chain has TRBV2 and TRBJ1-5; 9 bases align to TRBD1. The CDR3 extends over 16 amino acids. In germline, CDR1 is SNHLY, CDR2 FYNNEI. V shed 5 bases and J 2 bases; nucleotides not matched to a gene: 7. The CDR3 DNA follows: TGTGCCAGCAGTAGGACAGGGGCTCCGGGCAATCAGCCCCAGCATTTT. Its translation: CASSRTGAPGNQPQHF.

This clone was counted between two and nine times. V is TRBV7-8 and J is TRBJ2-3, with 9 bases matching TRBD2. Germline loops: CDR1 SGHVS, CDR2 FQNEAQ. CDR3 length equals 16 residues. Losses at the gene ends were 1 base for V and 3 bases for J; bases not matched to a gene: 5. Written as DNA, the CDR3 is TGTGCCAGCAGCTTAGTTGGGCGGGGGGGGACAGATACGCAGTATTTT. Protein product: CASSLVGRGGTDTQYF.

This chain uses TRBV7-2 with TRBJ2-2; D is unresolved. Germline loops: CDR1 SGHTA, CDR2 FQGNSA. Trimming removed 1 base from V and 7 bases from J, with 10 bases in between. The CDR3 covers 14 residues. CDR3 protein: CASSLGTSIGELFF. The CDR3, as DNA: TGTGCCAGCAGCTTAGGTACATCTATCGGGGAGCTGTTTTTT.

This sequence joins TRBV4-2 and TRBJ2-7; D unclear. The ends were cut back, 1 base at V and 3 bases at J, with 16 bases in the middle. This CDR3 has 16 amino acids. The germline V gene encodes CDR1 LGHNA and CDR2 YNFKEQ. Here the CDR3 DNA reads TGTGCCAGCAGCCAAGTCGATGGCGGCGACGTCTACGAGCAGTACTTC. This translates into CASSQVDGGDVYEQYF.

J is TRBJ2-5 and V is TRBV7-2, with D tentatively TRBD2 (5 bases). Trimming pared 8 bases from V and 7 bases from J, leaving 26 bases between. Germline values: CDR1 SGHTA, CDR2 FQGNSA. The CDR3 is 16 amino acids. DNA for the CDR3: TGTGCCAGCGGATCGGGGTGGTTGGTAACTCCGTCGACCCAGTACTTC. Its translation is CASGSGWLVTPSTQYF.

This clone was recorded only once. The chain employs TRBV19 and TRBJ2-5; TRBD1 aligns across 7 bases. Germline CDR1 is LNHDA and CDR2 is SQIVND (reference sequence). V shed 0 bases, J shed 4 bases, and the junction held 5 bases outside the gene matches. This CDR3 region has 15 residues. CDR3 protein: CASSIERGRRETQYF. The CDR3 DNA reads TGTGCCAGTAGTATAGAGAGGGGGCGGCGAGAGACCCAGTACTTC.

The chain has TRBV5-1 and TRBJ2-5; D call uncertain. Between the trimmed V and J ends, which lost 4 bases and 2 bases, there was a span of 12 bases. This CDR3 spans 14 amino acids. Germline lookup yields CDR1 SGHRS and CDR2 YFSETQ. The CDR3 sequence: CASSPRDPQETQYF. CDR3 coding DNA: TGCGCCAGCAGCCCCCGTGACCCGCAAGAGACCCAGTACTTC.

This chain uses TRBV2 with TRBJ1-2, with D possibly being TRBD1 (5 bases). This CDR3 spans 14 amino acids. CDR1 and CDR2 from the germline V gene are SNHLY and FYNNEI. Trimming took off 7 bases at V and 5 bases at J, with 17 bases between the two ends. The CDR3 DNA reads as TGTGCCAGCATTCCCTCGGGGGGGAGTTATGGCTACACCTTC. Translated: CASIPSGGSYGYTF.

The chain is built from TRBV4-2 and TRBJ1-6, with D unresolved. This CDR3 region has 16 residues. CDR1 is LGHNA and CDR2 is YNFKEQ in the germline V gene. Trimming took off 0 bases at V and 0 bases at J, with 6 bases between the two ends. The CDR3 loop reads CASSQEWSSYNSPLHF. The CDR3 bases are TGTGCCAGCAGCCAAGAATGGTCCTCCTATAATTCACCCCTCCACTTT.

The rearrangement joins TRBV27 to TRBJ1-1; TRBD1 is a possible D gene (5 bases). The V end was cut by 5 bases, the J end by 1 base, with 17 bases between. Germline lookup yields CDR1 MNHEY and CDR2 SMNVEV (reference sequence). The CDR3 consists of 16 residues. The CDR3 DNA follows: TGTGCCAGCAGTCCCAGGGCGGGGCTGAGGAACACTGAAGCTTTCTTT. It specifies CASSPRAGLRNTEAFF.